Shown below are 20 T cell receptor beta chains from a single sample sequenced in a study of cytomegalovirus exposure and HLA in healthy donors. Repertoires were generated with immunoSEQ multiplex PCR, while TCRdb's copy carries only in-frame clones and drops some. The table lists around 100,000 clones, 85% of them singletons. Sequencing was performed on PBMCs. Receptor source: a man between 18 and 35 years old in good health and CMV-seropositive.

The chain links TRBV5-6 to TRBJ2-1; 8 bases align to TRBD1. The CDR3 consists of 14 residues. The V and J ends lost 3 bases and 6 bases, in that order; junction bases with no gene match: 5. CDR1 is SGHDT, CDR2 YYEEEE, per germline. CDR3: CASSSTDRVNEQFF. CDR3 nucleotide sequence: TGTGCCAGCAGCTCGACGGACAGGGTCAATGAGCAGTTCTTC. Based on the CDR3 plus reference TRBV5-6 and TRBJ2-1, the full variable domain is DAGVTQSPTHLIKTRGQQVTLRCSPKSGHDTVSWYQQALGQGPQFIFQYYEEEERQRGNFPDRFSGHQFPNYSSELNVNALLLGDSALYLCASSSTDRVNEQFFGPGTRLTVL.

This clone was seen once. CDR3 region: CASSMVTGGDQPQHF. CDR3 in DNA: TGTGCCAGTAGTATGGTGACAGGGGGCGATCAGCCCCAGCATTTT. The rearrangement joins TRBV19 to TRBJ1-5, with 10 bases fitting TRBD1. CDR1 is LNHDA and CDR2 is SQIVND in the germline V gene (reference sequence). The length of the CDR3 is 15 residues. J was trimmed by 5 bases and V by 3 bases; bases with no gene match: 4. Combining the CDR3 with reference TRBV19 and TRBJ1-5 gives the whole variable domain DGGITQSPKYLFRKEGQNVTLSCEQNLNHDAMYWYRQDPGQGLRLIYYSQIVNDFQKGDIAEGYSVSREKKESFPLTVTSAQKNPTAFYLCASSMVTGGDQPQHFGDGTRLSIL.

V and J are TRBV18 and TRBJ2-6; the match to TRBD1 covers 9 bases. Unmatched junction bases numbered 8, after V lost 4 bases and J lost 1 base. Germline V gives CDR1 KGHSH, CDR2 LQKENI. CDR3 size: 18 residues. CDR3 coding DNA: TGTGCCAGCTCACGAAAGGGACAGGGAACGTCTGGGGCCAACGTCCTGACTTTC. Its translation is CASSRKGQGTSGANVLTF.

V usage is TRBV7-2 and J usage is TRBJ1-5; 8 bases fit TRBD1. The junction had 6 bases not matched to a gene; V was cut back by 1 base and J by 4 bases. The CDR3 has 16 residues. Germline V gene data show CDR1 as SGHTA and CDR2 as FQGNSA. Here the CDR3 DNA reads TGTGCCAGCAGCTTAGACTTTGGACAGGGAAATCAGCCCCAGCATTTT. Encoded protein: CASSLDFGQGNQPQHF.

This chain joins TRBV2 and TRBJ2-1, with TRBD1 identical over 10 bases. The junction had 6 bases not matched to a gene; V was cut back by 3 bases and J by 7 bases. CDR3 length equals 15 residues. Germline V gene sequence: CDR1 SNHLY, CDR2 FYNNEI. Written as DNA, the CDR3 is TGTGCCAGCAGTGATCGGACAGGGGGGATTAATGAGCAGTTCTTC. Translation gives CASSDRTGGINEQFF. The full variable domain, rest sourced from reference TRBV2 and TRBJ2-1, is EPEVTQTPSHQVTQMGQEVILRCVPISNHLYFYWYRQILGQKVEFLVSFYNNEISEKSEIFDDQFSVERPDGSNFTLKIRSTKLEDSAMYFCASSDRTGGINEQFFGPGTRLTVL.

This clone was observed a few times. This sequence joins TRBV5-1 and TRBJ2-1, with 9 bases matching TRBD1. The CDR3 is 14 residues long. J lost 7 bases, V lost 4 bases, and 6 bases had no gene match. Germline V gives CDR1 SGHRS, CDR2 YFSETQ. In nucleotides, the CDR3 is TGCGCCAGCAGCACTGGACAGGGGATGAATGAGCAGTTCTTC. It is translated as CASSTGQGMNEQFF.

The rearrangement joins TRBV25-1 to TRBJ1-2; no clear D. Germline CDR1 reads MGHDK; CDR2 reads SYGVNS. The CDR3 runs to 16 residues. Trimming shortened V by 7 bases and J by 10 bases, and 28 bases separated the two germline ends. The CDR3 reads CASTPAGGRAAGPYTF. The CDR3 DNA reads as TGTGCCAGCACCCCCGCTGGAGGTCGGGCAGCCGGTCCCTACACCTTC.

The chain uses TRBV7-2 and TRBJ1-5; TRBD1 is a possible D gene (6 bases). The CDR3 spans 14 residues. Germline lookup yields CDR1 SGHTA and CDR2 FQGNSA. The V end was cut by 0 bases, the J end by 7 bases, with 10 bases between. This CDR3 is CASSLAGGGQPQHF. In DNA form, the CDR3 reads TGTGCCAGCAGCTTAGCAGGGGGGGGGCAGCCCCAGCATTTT.

The gene calls are TRBV21-1 and TRBJ2-7; the DNA was not used to check the table's D call, TRBD1. TRBV21-1 counts as a pseudogene. CDR3 length: 16 residues. Here the CDR3 reads CASSKVGPDRSYEQYV. The CDR3 DNA sequence: TGTGCCAGCAGCAAAGTAGGCCCGGACAGGAGTTACGAGCAGTACGTC.

V usage is TRBV6-6 and J usage is TRBJ1-1, with a tentative D call TRBD1 (5 bases). The CDR3 is 12 residues long. Between the trimmed V and J ends, which lost 7 bases and 7 bases, there was a span of 13 bases. In germline, CDR1 is MNHNY, CDR2 SVGAGI (reference sequence). The CDR3 DNA is TGTGCCAGCACCGAAGGGGTTAATGAAGCTTTCTTT. Encoded protein: CASTEGVNEAFF.

This clone was counted a single time. The chain joins TRBV7-3 to TRBJ1-1; D unclear. The germline CDR1 and CDR2 sequences are SGHTA and FQGTGA. Trimming left V 0 bases short and J 6 bases short, with 11 bases between. The CDR3 is 14 amino acids. CDR3 nucleotides: TGTGCCAGCAGCTTAACAGGAGAGATCCCTGAAGCTTTCTTT. Amino acids: CASSLTGEIPEAFF.

Of note for this clone: Mismatch with germline at one junction end may stem from a read error. This chain links TRBV12-5 with TRBJ2-1; D is ambiguous. Germline CDR1 LGHNT, CDR2 FRNRAP. The CDR3 runs 14 residues. The DNA for the CDR3 is TGTGCTAGTGGGGATAGCAGCTCCTACAATGAGCTGTTCTTC. This codes for CASGDSSSYNELFF.

The chain employs TRBV5-1 and TRBJ2-5; TRBD2 is a possible D gene (5 bases). Germline lookup yields CDR1 SGHRS and CDR2 YFSETQ. The CDR3 covers 15 residues. The ends were cut back, 4 bases at V and 1 base at J, with 14 bases in the middle. The CDR3 loop is CASSPLSGIQETQYF. The CDR3 DNA is TGCGCCAGCAGCCCTCTTTCGGGGATCCAAGAGACCCAGTACTTC. The full variable domain, completed using reference TRBV5-1 and TRBJ2-5, is KAGVTQTPRYLIKTRGQQVTLSCSPISGHRSVSWYQQTPGQGLQFLFEYFSETQRNKGNFPGRFSGRQFSNSRSEMNVSTLELGDSALYLCASSPLSGIQETQYFGPGTRLLVL.

The J gene is TRBJ2-3, the V gene TRBV5-1; 16 bases map to TRBD2. The germline gives CDR1 SGHRS, CDR2 YFSETQ. J lost 4 bases, V lost 4 bases, and 12 bases had no gene match. The CDR3 spans 19 residues. The CDR3, as DNA: TGCGCCAGCAGCCGGACCGGGACTAGCGGGAGGGCCCGCGCAGATACGCAGTATTTT. It translates to CASSRTGTSGRARADTQYF.

The chain has TRBV6-5 and TRBJ2-3; perhaps TRBD1 as D (6 bases). This CDR3 contains 15 residues. Trimming took 3 bases from V and 5 from J, leaving 15 bases between them. The germline V gene encodes CDR1 MNHEY and CDR2 SVGAGI. CDR3 protein: CASSYLGRGRDTQYF. Written as DNA, the CDR3 is TGTGCCAGCAGTTATCTGGGCAGGGGAAGAGATACGCAGTATTTT.

This clone was seen only once. The J gene is TRBJ2-7, the V gene TRBV4-1; 12 bases agree with TRBD2. CDR3 length: 22 amino acids. V lost 0 bases and J lost 1; bases outside the gene matches: 19. CDR1 and CDR2 (germline): MGHRA, YSYEKL. CDR3 DNA sequence: TGCGCCAGCAGCCAAGATGTAGACTCCGGGACCATAACTAGCGGGAGGTCCTACGAGCAGTACGTC. Translated: CASSQDVDSGTITSGRSYEQYV.

The rearrangement links TRBV5-1 to TRBJ2-5; 8 bases map to TRBD1. V gave up 4 bases and J gave up 0 bases; unmatched junction bases: 2. Per the germline V gene, CDR1 is SGHRS and CDR2 is YFSETQ. CDR3 length: 14 amino acids. CDR3 DNA sequence: TGCGCCAGCAGCCTACAGGGGGACCAAGAGACCCAGTACTTC. Translating gives CASSLQGDQETQYF.

The V call is TRBV7-8, the J call TRBJ2-1, with 8 nucleotides matching TRBD2. With 1 base clipped from V and 3 bases from J, the junction kept 5 bases outside the gene matches. Per the germline V gene, CDR1 is SGHVS and CDR2 is FQNEAQ. This CDR3 comprises 16 residues. The CDR3 DNA follows: TGTGCCAGCAGCTTAGGGTCACTAGCGGACTACAATGAGCAGTTCTTC. Translating gives CASSLGSLADYNEQFF.

The chain employs TRBV28 and TRBJ1-2, with a weak D call TRBD1 (5 bases). The CDR3 runs to 12 residues. CDR1 and CDR2 (germline): MDHEN, SYDVKM. V was pared by 4 bases and J by 7 bases, with 10 bases between. CDR3 coding DNA: TGTGCCAGCAGTTCCTGGACATCTGGCTACACCTTC. This codes for CASSSWTSGYTF.

The table lists this clone with a count of one. The chain recombines TRBV5-1 with TRBJ1-1, with 9 nucleotides matching TRBD1. The CDR3 contains 14 residues. Unmatched junction bases numbered 5, after V lost 3 bases and J lost 5 bases. Looked up from germline, CDR1 is SGHRS and CDR2 is YFSETQ. CDR3 DNA sequence: TGCGCCAGCAGCTGGGGACAGGGTCGAACTGAAGCTTTCTTT. Translation: CASSWGQGRTEAFF.